This TCR beta chain comes out of a study of blood T cell repertoires in COVID-19. Across the whole study: The United States, Italy and Spain supplied acute and convalescent COVID-19 samples. Sample material is recorded as cDNA or gDNA derived from T cells, B-cell-depleted T cells, or PBMCs.

Per the original methods: Reference gene primer amplification yielded estimated nucleated cell counts. Sequencing used immunoSEQ multiplex PCR; TCRdb keeps in-frame clones, though not all of them. V and J calls and clone size are given by that table; D and trimming were obtained from the DNA. The repertoire consists of 35,000 to 45,000 clones, with 80% to 90% occurring once and the leading ten covering 6.2%. Trimming removed 3 bases at V and 4 bases at J, with 19 bases between. The CDR3 has 18 amino acids. Germline V gives CDR1 SGHNT, CDR2 YENEEA. The receptor was isolated from a human donor in a cohort sampled during active COVID-19. The J gene is TRBJ1-6, the V gene TRBV11-3; D is ambiguous. Sequencing was performed on peripheral blood. For the CDR3, the DNA is TGTGCCAGCAGCTTTGGGAGGCTAACCCGAGCTTATAATTCACCCCTCCACTTT. Translation gives CASSFGRLTRAYNSPLHF.